This T cell receptor beta chain is drawn from a study of blood T cell repertoires in COVID-19. Study in general: In each case, the material was cDNA or gDNA derived from T cells, B-cell-depleted T cells, or PBMCs.

This CDR3 is built from 14 residues. Looked up from germline, CDR1 is SNHLY and CDR2 is FYNNEI. V lost 4 bases to trimming and J lost 4 bases, with 10 bases between them. Libraries were prepared by immunoSEQ multiplex PCR; TCRdb keeps only in-frame clonotypes and omits some of them. The table includes about 200,000 clones, over 80% detected once. The chain has TRBV2 and TRBJ2-2; D is perhaps TRBD1 (5 bases). Sequencing input: peripheral blood. This receptor was obtained from a man in his 60s with COVID-19, enrolled during active disease. CDR3 amino acids: CASSAQGITGELFF. DNA for the CDR3: TGTGCCAGCAGTGCTCAGGGAATCACCGGGGAGCTGTTTTTT. Full variable domain (remainder filled in from reference TRBV2 and TRBJ2-2): EPEVTQTPSHQVTQMGQEVILRCVPISNHLYFYWYRQILGQKVEFLVSFYNNEISEKSEIFDDQFSVERPDGSNFTLKIRSTKLEDSAMYFCASSAQGITGELFFGEGSRLTVL.